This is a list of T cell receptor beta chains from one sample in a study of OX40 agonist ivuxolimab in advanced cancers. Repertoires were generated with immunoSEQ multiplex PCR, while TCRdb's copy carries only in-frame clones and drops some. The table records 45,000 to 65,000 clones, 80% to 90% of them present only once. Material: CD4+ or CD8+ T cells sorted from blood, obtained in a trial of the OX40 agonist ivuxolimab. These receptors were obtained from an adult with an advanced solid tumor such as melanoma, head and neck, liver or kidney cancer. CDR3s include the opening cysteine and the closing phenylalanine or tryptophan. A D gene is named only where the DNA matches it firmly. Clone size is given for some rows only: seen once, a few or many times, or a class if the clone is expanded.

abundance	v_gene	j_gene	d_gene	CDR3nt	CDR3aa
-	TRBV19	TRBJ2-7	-	TGTGCCAGTAGTATAAAACCGGGACACTCCTACGAGCAGTACTTC	CASSIKPGHSYEQYF
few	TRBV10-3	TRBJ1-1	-	TGTGCCATCAGTGTCCGGACGGAGACCACTGAAGCTTTCTTT	CAISVRTETTEAFF
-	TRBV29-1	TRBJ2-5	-	TGCAGCGGTGCGGGGCCGACGGAGACCCAGTACTTC	CSGAGPTETQYF
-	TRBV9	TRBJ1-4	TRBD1	TGTGCCAGCAGCCCAATGACAGGGGTTTATGAAAAACTGTTTTTT	CASSPMTGVYEKLFF
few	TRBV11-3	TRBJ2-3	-	TGTGCCAGCAGTCACGACAGTCTCACAGATACGCAGTATTTT	CASSHDSLTDTQYF
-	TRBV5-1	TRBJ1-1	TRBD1	TGCGCCAGCAGCCAGACTAAGGGGGCCATGAACACTGAAGCTTTCTTT	CASSQTKGAMNTEAFF
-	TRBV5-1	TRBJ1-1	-	TGCGCCAGCAGCTTGGTTCCAGGGTACACTGAAGCTTTCTTT	CASSLVPGYTEAFF
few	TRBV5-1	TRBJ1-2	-	TGCGCCAGCACCGCAGGTCAGAGCTATGGCTACACCTTC	CASTAGQSYGYTF
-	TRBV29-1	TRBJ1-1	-	TGCAGCGTCTCACAGGGAAGTACTGAAGCTTTCTTT	CSVSQGSTEAFF
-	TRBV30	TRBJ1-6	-	TGTGCCTGGAGTGTTAATTCACCCCTCCACTTT	CAWSVNSPLHF
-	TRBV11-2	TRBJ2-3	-	TGTGCCAGCAGCTTACTTGGCAGGGGTAGGTTAGGAGATACGCAGTATTTT	CASSLLGRGRLGDTQYF
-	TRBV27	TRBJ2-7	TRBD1	TGTGCCAGCAGTTTACGGTCTGGGACAGGGGGTGCCGAGCAGTACTTC	CASSLRSGTGGAEQYF
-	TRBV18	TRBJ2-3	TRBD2	TGTGCCAGCTCACCCCTAGCGGGGGGTTCCACAGATACGCAGTATTTT	CASSPLAGGSTDTQYF
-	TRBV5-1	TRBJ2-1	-	TGCGCCAGCAGCTCGGCAGGAAAGCAGGATGAGCAGTTCTTC	CASSSAGKQDEQFF
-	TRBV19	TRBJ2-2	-	TGTGCCACCCGGAGCAGGGGATTAATATCGAACACCGGGGAGCTGTTTTTT	CATRSRGLISNTGELFF
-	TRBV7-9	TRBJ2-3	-	TGTGCCAGCAGCTTGGGTTCGAGTATGCCAGATACGCAGTATTTT	CASSLGSSMPDTQYF
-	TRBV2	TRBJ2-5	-	TGTGCCAGCAATCCCCCGCTCAGGGGCGGTGGGACCCAGTACTTC	CASNPPLRGGGTQYF
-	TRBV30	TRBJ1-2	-	TGTGCCTGGAGCCCTGACAGGCCCTATGGCTACACCTTC	CAWSPDRPYGYTF
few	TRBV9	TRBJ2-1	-	TGTGCCAGCAGCGTAGATACGGGATACAATGAGCAGTTCTTC	CASSVDTGYNEQFF
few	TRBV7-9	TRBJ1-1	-	TGTGCCAGCAGCTTAAGGACGAACACTGAAGCTTTCTTT	CASSLRTNTEAFF
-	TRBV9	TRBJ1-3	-	TGTGCCAGCAGCGCCGCCCTCCTTGGAAACACCATATATTTT	CASSAALLGNTIYF
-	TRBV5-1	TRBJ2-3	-	TGCGCCAGCAGCTTGTGGGGGGACTGGGCAGATACGCAGTATTTT	CASSLWGDWADTQYF
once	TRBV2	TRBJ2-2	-	TGTGCCAGCAGGCCCAGATCAAACACCGGGGAGCTGTTTTTT	CASRPRSNTGELFF
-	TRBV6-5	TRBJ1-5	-	TGTGCCAGCAGCTCAGGGAAATCAAATCAGCCCCAGCATTTT	CASSSGKSNQPQHF
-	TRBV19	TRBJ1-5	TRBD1	TGTGCCAGCCGAACCACAGGGGGTGGCGGAAGCAATCAGCCCCAGCATTTT	CASRTTGGGGSNQPQHF
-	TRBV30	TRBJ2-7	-	TGTGCCTGGAGAGACAAACAAACCTACAAGAACGAGCAGTACTTC	CAWRDKQTYKNEQYF
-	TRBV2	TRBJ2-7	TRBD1	TGTGCCAGTCCGGGATCGGGGACAGGGAGTTACGAGCAGTACTTC	CASPGSGTGSYEQYF
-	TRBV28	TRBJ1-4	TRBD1	TGTGCCAGCGAGGGACAGAATAATGAAAAACTGTTTTTT	CASEGQNNEKLFF
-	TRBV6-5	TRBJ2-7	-	TGTGCCAGCAGTCCCCAGGAAGGGTACTACGAGCAGTACTTC	CASSPQEGYYEQYF
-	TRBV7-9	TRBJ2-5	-	TGTGCCAGCAGCTCGCCTGACGGGGCCAACTTC	CASSSPDGANF
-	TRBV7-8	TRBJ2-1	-	TGTGCCAGCACCAGGCCGGGGCCCTTGCCCGGGGAGCAGTTCTTC	CASTRPGPLPGEQFF
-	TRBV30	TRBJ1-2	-	TGTGCCTGGAGTGCTCTAGGGAGTTCTAACTATGGCTACACCTTC	CAWSALGSSNYGYTF
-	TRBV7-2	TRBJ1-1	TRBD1	TGTGCCAGCAGGGTTAGGGGGCGGGGTGAAGCTTTCTTT	CASRVRGRGEAFF
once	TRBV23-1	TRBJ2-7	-	TGCGCCAGCAGTCAATCCGTGCGGGCCTCCTACGAGCAGTACTTC	CASSQSVRASYEQYF
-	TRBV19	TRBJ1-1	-	TGTGCCAGTAGTATACAGGTGAACACTGAAGCTTTCTTT	CASSIQVNTEAFF
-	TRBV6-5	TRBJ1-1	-	TGTGCCAGCAGTTACTCTACAGGGAACACTGAAGCTTTCTTT	CASSYSTGNTEAFF
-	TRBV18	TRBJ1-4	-	TGTGCCAGCTCGAACGGGGGCCATGAAAAACTGTTTTTT	CASSNGGHEKLFF
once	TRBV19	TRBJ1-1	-	TGTGCCAGTAGTATGGTAGGTGATATGAACACTGAAGCTTTCTTT	CASSMVGDMNTEAFF
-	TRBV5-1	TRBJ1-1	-	TGCGCCAGCAGCTTGGTAAGTGGCGGAGTAGGGGTGAACACTGAAGCTTTCTTT	CASSLVSGGVGVNTEAFF
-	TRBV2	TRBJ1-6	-	TGTGCCAGCAGTGAACTTATAGCCGGGCCTCTAATACCTAATTCACCCCTCCACTTT	CASSELIAGPLIPNSPLHF
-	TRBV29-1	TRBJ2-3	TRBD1	TGCAGCGTTAATGGAGTCTGGACAGGGGACACAGATACGCAGTATTTT	CSVNGVWTGDTDTQYF
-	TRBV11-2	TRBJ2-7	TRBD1	TGTGCCAGCAGTCGGGACAGGCTATACGAGCAGTACTTC	CASSRDRLYEQYF
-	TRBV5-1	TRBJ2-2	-	TGCGCCAGCAGCTTGTTAACCGTGAACACCGGGGAGCTGTTTTTT	CASSLLTVNTGELFF
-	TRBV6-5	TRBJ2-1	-	TGTGCCAGCAGTTCTGGGCTGTTCTTC	CASSSGLFF
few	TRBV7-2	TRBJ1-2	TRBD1	TGTGCCAGCAGCGGACAGGGGTATGGCTACACCTTC	CASSGQGYGYTF
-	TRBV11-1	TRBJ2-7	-	TGTGCCAGCAGAATGGAGGTGGAGCAGTACTTC	CASRMEVEQYF
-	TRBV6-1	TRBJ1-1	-	TGTGCCAGCGACTCCCCCTGGATGACTGAAGCTTTCTTT	CASDSPWMTEAFF
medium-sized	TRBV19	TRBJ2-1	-	TGTGCCAGTAGTATATCGGCTCCCAATGAGCAGTTCTTC	CASSISAPNEQFF
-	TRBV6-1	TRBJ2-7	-	TGTGCCAGCAGTGATAGTCAGCGCTACGAGCAGTACTTC	CASSDSQRYEQYF
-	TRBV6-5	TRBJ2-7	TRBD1	TGTGCCAGCAGACCTACAGGGGGCAGTCCCTACGAGCAGTACTTC	CASRPTGGSPYEQYF
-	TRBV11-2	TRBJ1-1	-	TGTGCCAGCAGCCCGCGCGTTCGAGGGGTTGGCACTGAAGCTTTCTTT	CASSPRVRGVGTEAFF
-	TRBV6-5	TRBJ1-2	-	TGTGCCAGCAGTGAAAGGCAGACCTATGGCTACACCTTC	CASSERQTYGYTF
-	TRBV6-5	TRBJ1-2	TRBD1	TGTGCCAGCAGCCCGGACAGGGGTGGCTATGGCTACACCTTC	CASSPDRGGYGYTF
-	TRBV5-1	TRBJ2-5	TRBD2	TGCGCCAGCAGCAGGCAGATAGCGGGGACCTCGGGGACCCAGTACTTC	CASSRQIAGTSGTQYF